The source of this TCR beta chain is a study of blood T cell repertoires in COVID-19. For the study at large: Samples taken during acute and convalescent COVID-19 were collected in the United States, Italy and Spain.

Study processing details: Using reference gene primer amplification, nucleated cell counts were estimated. The assay was immunoSEQ multiplex PCR, and TCRdb's table has in-frame clones only and misses some. The DNA gave D and trimming, while V, J and clone size come from that table. The sample shows over 150,000 clones, over 65% of them seen only once. The CDR3 spans 14 residues. V shed 8 bases, J shed 5 bases, and the junction held 10 bases outside the gene matches. Germline V lookup: CDR1 MGHRA, CDR2 YSYEKL. This clone has just a few counts. This rearrangement joins TRBV4-1 to TRBJ2-7, with 9 bases lining up with TRBD1. The sequence came from a man aged 60 to 69 with acute or convalescent COVID-19. The sequenced sample consisted of peripheral blood. The CDR3 DNA reads TGCGCCAGCGGACAGGGGTGGGGGTCAAACGAGCAGTACTTC. This encodes CASGQGWGSNEQYF.